The subject of this entry is one TCR beta chain. Its antigen is unidentified. This entry is derived from a study of shared clonotypes between healthy human individuals. Points from the study as a whole: Generally, naive subsets (rather than memory subsets) showed larger estimated richness. Blood alone was sampled, and tissue repertoires likely differ.

Every immunoSEQ plate was one replicate of a subset's evenly spread DNA. In the original workflow: Filtering differed since immunoSEQ provided only junctions, with no quality scores. TCRdb keeps only in-frame clones here, not all; method: immunoSEQ multiplex PCR. D and trimming were read from the DNA, whereas the V and J calls and clone size are those reported in that table. The sample lists hundreds of thousands of clones, 85% to 95% occurring once. Selected positively for CCR7 and CD45RO-negative, naive CD8 cells excluded terminally differentiated effector memory CD45RA+ cells. In germline, CDR1 is SEHNR, CDR2 FQNEAQ (reference sequence). V was cut by 5 bases and J by 3 bases, with 10 bases left in between. The CDR3 loop spans 13 amino acids.

The V call is TRBV7-9, the J call TRBJ1-2; D perhaps matches TRBD1 (5 bases). The source is a young man in good health. Sequenced material: naive CD8+ T cells sorted from blood. The CDR3 nucleotides read TGTGCCAGCAGCACTGACAGCGACTATGGCTACACCTTC. As protein: CASSTDSDYGYTF.